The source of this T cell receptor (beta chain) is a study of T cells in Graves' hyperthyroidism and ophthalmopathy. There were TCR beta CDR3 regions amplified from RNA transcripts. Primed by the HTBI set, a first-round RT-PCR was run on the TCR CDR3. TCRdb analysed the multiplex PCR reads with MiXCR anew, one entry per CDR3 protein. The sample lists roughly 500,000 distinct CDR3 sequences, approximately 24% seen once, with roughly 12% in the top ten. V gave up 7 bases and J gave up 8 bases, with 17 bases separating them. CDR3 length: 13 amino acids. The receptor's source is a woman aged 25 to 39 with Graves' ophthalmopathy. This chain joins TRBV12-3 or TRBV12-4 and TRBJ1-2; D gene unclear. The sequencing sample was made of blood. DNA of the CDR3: TGTGCCAGCACCCCCTCGGTTTCCGGAGGCTACACCTTC. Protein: CASTPSVSGGYTF.